This TCR beta chain was captured by sequencing in a study of human T cells and chemical hapten exposure. Across the whole study: For sensitization, 2% DPC was applied to a roughly 2 cm by roughly 2 cm patch of upper inner arm skin. Diphenylcyclopropenone was applied weekly to patients' scalps across the roughly 24-week study. The upper back received 0.01% DPC by patch testing, with results read at 6 days.

CDR3 length: 14 residues. The J segment lost 6 bases and the V segment lost 6 bases, leaving 10 bases of the junction unmatched. Germline CDR1 reads MNHEY; CDR2 reads SVGEGT. TCRdb redid the calling of the RACE reads with MiXCR, one entry per CDR3 protein. The table has approximately 110,000 distinct CDR3 sequences, about 11% seen once; the top ten hold around 3.5%. The sample's time point: patch test 1, 2 weeks after DPC sensitization. Treatment of the sample: therapeutic diphenylcyclopropenone sensitization with weekly scalp DPC. This clonotype was recorded a few times. This clonotype was obtained from a woman in her thirties or forties with alopecia areata. Some clones in this sample may be carry-over from other donors' samples. The source was whole blood, collected in connection with sensitization to the hapten diphenylcyclopropenone (DPC). This sequence joins TRBV6-2 or TRBV6-3 and TRBJ1-1; TRBD1 matches 7 bases. The CDR3, as DNA: TGTGCCAGCAGAAGTACAGGGGCCCCGCCTGAAGCTTTCTTT. It translates to CASRSTGAPPEAFF.